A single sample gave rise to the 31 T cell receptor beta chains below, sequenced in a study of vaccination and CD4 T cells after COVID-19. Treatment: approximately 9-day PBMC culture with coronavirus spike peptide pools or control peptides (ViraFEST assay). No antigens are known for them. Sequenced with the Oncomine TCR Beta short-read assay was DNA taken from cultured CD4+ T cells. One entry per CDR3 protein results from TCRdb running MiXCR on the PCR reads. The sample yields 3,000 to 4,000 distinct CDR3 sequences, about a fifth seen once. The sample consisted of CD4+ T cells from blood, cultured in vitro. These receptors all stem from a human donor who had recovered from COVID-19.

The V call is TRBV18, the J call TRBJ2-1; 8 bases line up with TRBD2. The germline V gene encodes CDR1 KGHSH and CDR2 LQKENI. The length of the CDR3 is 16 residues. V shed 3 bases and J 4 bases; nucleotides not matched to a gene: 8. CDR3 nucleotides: TGTGCCAGCTCACCGACGGGGGGGGCGGTGTACAATGAGCAGTTCTTC. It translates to CASSPTGGAVYNEQFF.

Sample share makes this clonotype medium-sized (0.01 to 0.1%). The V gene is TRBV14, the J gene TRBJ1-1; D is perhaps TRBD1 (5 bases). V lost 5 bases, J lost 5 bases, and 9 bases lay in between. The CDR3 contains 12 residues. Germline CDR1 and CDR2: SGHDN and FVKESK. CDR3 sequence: CASSGRGTEAFF. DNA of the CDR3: TGTGCCAGCAGCGGCCGGGGGACTGAAGCTTTCTTT. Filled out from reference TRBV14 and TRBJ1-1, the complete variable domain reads EAGVTQFPSHSVIEKGQTVTLRCDPISGHDNLYWYRRVMGKEIKFLLHFVKESKQDESGMPNNRFLAERTGGTYSTLKVQPAELEDSGVYFCASSGRGTEAFFGQGTRLTVV.

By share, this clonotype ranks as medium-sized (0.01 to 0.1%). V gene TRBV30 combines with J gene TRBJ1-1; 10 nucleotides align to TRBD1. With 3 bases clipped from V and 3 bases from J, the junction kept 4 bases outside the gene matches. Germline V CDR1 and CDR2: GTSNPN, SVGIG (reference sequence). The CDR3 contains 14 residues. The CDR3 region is CAWSRTGGDTEAFF. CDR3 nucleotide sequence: TGTGCCTGGAGCCGGACAGGGGGTGACACTGAAGCTTTCTTT.

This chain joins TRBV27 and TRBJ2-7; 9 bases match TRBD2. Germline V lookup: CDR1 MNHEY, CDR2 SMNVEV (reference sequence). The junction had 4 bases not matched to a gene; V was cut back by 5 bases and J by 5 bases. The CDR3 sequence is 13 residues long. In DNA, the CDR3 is TGTGCCAGCAGTGCCAGCGGGGGGAACGAGCAGTACTTC. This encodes CASSASGGNEQYF.

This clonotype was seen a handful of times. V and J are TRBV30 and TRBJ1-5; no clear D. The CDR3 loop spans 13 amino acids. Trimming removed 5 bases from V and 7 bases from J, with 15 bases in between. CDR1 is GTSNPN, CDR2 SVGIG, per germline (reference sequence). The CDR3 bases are TGTGCCTGGTCACCGGGCCTAACACAGCCCCAGCATTTT. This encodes CAWSPGLTQPQHF. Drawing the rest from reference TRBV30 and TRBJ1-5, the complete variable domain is SQTIHQWPATLVQPVGSPLSLECTVEGTSNPNLYWYRQAAGRGLQLLFYSVGIGQISSEVPQNLSASRPQDRQFILSSKKLLLSDSGFYLCAWSPGLTQPQHFGDGTRLSIL.

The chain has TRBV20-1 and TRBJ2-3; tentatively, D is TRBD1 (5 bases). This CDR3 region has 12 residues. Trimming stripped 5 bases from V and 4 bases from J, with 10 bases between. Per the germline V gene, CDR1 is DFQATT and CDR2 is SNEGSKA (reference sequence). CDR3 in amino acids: CSAPIGADTQYF. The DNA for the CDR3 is TGCAGTGCTCCTATAGGGGCAGATACGCAGTATTTT.

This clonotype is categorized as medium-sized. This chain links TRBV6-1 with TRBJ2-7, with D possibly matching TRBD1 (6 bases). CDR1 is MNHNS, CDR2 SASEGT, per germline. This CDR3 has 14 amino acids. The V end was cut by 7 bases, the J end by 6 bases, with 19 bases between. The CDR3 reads CASIWTPGAGEQYF. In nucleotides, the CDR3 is TGTGCCAGCATTTGGACTCCAGGGGCGGGCGAGCAGTACTTC.

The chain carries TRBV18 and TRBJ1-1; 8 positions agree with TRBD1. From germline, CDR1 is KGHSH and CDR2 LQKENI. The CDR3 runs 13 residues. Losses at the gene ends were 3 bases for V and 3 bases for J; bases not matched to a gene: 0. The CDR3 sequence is CASSPGQDTEAFF. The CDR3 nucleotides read TGTGCCAGCTCACCGGGACAGGACACTGAAGCTTTCTTT.

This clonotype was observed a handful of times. CDR3 coding DNA: TGTGCCCTAGTTACCGGGCCGCCCGGGACCCAGTACTTC. Translated, it gives CALVTGPPGTQYF. The chain is built from TRBV30 and TRBJ2-5; no reliable D call. Looked up from germline, CDR1 is GTSNPN and CDR2 is SVGIG (reference sequence). The CDR3 covers 13 residues. Trimming cost V 8 bases and J 7 bases, with 20 bases left between them. The complete variable domain, with remaining parts taken from reference TRBV30 and TRBJ2-5, reads SQTIHQWPATLVQPVGSPLSLECTVEGTSNPNLYWYRQAAGRGLQLLFYSVGIGQISSEVPQNLSASRPQDRQFILSSKKLLLSDSGFYLCALVTGPPGTQYFGPGTRLLVL.

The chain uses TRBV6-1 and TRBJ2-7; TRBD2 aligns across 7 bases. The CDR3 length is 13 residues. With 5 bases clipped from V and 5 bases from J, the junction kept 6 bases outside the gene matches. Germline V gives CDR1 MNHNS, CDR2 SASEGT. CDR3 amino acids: CASSRLASHEQYF. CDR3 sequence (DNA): TGTGCCAGCAGTAGACTAGCTTCCCACGAGCAGTACTTC.

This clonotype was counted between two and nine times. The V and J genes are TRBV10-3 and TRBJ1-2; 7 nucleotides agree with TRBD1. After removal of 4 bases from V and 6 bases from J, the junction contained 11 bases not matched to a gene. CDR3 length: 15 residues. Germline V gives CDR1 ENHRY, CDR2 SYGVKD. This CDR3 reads CAISGFPDRAHGYTF. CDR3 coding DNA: TGTGCCATCAGTGGCTTCCCCGACAGGGCTCATGGCTACACCTTC.

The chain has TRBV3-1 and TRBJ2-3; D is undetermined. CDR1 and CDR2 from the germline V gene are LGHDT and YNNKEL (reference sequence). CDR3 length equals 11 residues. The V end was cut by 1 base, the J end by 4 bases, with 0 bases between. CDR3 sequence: CASSQADTQYF. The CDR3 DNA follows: TGTGCCAGCAGCCAAGCAGATACGCAGTATTTT.

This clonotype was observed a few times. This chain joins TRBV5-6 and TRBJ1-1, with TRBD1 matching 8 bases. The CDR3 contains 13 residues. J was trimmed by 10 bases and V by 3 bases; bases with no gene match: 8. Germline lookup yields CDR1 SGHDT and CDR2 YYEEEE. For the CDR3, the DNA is TGTGCCAGCAGCTGGGACAGGCTTTCTATAGCTTTCTTT. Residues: CASSWDRLSIAFF. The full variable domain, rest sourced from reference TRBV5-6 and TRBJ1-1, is DAGVTQSPTHLIKTRGQQVTLRCSPKSGHDTVSWYQQALGQGPQFIFQYYEEEERQRGNFPDRFSGHQFPNYSSELNVNALLLGDSALYLCASSWDRLSIAFFGQGTRLTVV.

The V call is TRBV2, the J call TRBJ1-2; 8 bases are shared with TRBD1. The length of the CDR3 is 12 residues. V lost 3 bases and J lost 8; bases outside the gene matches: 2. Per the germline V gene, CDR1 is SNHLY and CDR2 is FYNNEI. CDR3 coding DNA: TGTGCCAGCAGTGACACAGGGGGAGGCTACACCTTC. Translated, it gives CASSDTGGGYTF.

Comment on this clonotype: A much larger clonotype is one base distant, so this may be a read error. The CDR3 loop is CASSPTGGIYGYTF. The CDR3 DNA follows: TGTGCCAGTAGTCCCACAGGGGGCATCTATGGCTACACCTTC. V and J are TRBV19 and TRBJ1-2; 9 bases map to TRBD1. Unmatched junction bases numbered 5, after V lost 5 bases and J lost 4 bases. The CDR3 has 14 amino acids. Germline CDR1 and CDR2: LNHDA and SQIVND (reference sequence).

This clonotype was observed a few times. The CDR3 protein is CASSFEPGGRQPQHF. In DNA, the CDR3 is TGTGCCAGTAGTTTTGAACCCGGGGGCCGCCAGCCCCAGCATTTT. The J gene is TRBJ1-5, the V gene TRBV19, with TRBD1 as a possible D gene (6 bases). Germline V gene sequence: CDR1 LNHDA, CDR2 SQIVND (reference sequence). This CDR3 has 15 residues. V was clipped by 5 bases and J by 7 bases, with 18 bases between them.

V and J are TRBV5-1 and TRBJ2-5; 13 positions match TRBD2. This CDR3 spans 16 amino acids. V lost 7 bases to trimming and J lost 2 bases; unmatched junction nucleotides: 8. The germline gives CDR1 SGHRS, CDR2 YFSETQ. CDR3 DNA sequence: TGCGCCAGCGATCGGACTAGCGGGGGACTTCAAGAGACCCAGTACTTC. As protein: CASDRTSGGLQETQYF.

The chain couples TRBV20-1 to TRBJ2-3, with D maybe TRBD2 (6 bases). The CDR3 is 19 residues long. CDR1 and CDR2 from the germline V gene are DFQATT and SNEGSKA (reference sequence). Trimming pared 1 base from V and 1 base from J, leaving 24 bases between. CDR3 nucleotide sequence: TGCAGTGCTAGAGGCACTATGCGTAGCGGAGGGCCATGCACAGATACGCAGTATTTT. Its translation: CSARGTMRSGGPCTDTQYF.

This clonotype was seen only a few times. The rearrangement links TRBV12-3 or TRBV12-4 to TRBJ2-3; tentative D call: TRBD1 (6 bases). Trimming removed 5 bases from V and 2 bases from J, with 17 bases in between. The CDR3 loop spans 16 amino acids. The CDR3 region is CASSRGNWVYTDTQYF. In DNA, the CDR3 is TGTGCCAGCAGTAGGGGGAATTGGGTTTACACAGATACGCAGTATTTT.

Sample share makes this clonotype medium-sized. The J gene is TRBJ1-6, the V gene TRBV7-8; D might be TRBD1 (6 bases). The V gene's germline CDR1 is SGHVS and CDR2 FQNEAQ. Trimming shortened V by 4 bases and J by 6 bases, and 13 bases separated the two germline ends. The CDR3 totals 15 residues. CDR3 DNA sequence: TGTGCCAGCAGCTCCCCGACAGGATCTAATTCACCCCTCCACTTT. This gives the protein CASSSPTGSNSPLHF.

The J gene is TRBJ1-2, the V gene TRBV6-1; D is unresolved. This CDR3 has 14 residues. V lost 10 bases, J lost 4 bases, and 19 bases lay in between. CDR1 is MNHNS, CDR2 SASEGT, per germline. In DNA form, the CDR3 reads TGTGCCACCCGTTCTGCCGGCCTGGCCTATGGCTACACCTTC. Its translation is CATRSAGLAYGYTF.

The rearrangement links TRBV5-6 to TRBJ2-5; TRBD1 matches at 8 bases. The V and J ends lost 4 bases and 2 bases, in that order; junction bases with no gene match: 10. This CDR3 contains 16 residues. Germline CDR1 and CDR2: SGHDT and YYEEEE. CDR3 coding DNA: TGTGCCAGCAGCGCTGGGACAGGCATCCCACAAGAGACCCAGTACTTC. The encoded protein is CASSAGTGIPQETQYF.

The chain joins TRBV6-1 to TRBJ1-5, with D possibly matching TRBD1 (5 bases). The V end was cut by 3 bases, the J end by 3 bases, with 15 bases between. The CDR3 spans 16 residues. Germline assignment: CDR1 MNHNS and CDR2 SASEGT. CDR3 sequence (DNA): TGTGCCAGCAGTGACGGGGACCCTAGGGACAATCAGCCCCAGCATTTT. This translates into CASSDGDPRDNQPQHF.

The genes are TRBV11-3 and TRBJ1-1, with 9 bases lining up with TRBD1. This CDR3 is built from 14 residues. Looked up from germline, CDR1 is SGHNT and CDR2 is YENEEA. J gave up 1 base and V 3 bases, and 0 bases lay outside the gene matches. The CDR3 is CASSLGQGNTEAFF. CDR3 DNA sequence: TGTGCCAGCAGCTTGGGACAGGGGAACACTGAAGCTTTCTTT.

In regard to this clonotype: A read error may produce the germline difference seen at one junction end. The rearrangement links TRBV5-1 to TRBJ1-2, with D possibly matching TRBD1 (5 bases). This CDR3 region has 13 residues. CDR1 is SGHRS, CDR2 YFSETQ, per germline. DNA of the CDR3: TGCGCCAGCAGCTTGCAGGGATTCCCGTTCTGGTACTTC. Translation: CASSLQGFPFWYF.

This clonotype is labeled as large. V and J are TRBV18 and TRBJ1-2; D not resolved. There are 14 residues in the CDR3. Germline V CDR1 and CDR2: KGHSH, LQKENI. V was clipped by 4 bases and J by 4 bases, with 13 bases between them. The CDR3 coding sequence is TGTGCCAGCTCACATTTTGGACGCGGCTATGGCTACACCTTC. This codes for CASSHFGRGYGYTF.

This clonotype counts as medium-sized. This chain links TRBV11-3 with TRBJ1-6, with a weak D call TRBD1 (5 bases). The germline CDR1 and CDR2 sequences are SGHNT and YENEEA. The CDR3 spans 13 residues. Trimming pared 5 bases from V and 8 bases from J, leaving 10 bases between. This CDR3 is CASSAEGDSPLHF. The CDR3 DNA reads TGTGCCAGCAGCGCGGAAGGGGATTCACCCCTCCACTTT.

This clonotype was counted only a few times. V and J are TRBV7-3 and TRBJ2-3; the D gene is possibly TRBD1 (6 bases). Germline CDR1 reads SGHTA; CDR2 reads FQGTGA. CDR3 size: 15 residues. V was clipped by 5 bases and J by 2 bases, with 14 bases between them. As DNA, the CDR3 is TGTGCCAGCAGCCTCGGGGACACTCACACAGATACGCAGTATTTT. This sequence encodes CASSLGDTHTDTQYF.

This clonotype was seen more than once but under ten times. The CDR3 protein is CATSRGQGAGATNEKLFF. The CDR3 region has the DNA TGTGCCACCAGCAGGGGACAGGGGGCAGGGGCAACTAATGAAAAACTGTTTTTT. The chain carries TRBV15 and TRBJ1-4; 12 bases fit TRBD1. After removal of 3 bases from V and 0 bases from J, the junction contained 5 bases not matched to a gene. This CDR3 is 18 amino acids long. Looked up from germline, CDR1 is LNHNV and CDR2 is YYDKDF (reference sequence).

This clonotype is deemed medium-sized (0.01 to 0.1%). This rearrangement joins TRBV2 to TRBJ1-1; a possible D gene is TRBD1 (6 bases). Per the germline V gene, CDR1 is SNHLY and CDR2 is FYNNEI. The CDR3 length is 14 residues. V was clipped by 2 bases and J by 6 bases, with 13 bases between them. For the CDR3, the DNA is TGTGCCAGCAGTGAACAGGGGTTCGAGGCTGAAGCTTTCTTT. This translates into CASSEQGFEAEAFF.

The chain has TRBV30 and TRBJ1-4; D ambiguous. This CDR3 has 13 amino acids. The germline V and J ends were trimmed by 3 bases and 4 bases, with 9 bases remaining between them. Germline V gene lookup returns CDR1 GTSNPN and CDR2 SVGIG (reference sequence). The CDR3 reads CAWRQSFNEKLFF. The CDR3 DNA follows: TGTGCCTGGAGGCAGAGTTTTAATGAAAAACTGTTTTTT.